Each of the 19 T cell receptor beta chains below was sequenced from the same sample in a study of shared clonotypes between healthy human individuals. CD8 cells classed as naive were CD45RO-negative and positively selected for CCR7, excluding terminally differentiated effector memory CD45RA+ cells. Data came from immunoSEQ multiplex PCR; TCRdb stores just in-frame clones and leaves some out. Altogether about 2,200,000 clones are present, around 93% being singletons, with the ten largest covering roughly 1.8%. The sequenced sample was naive CD8+ T cells from PBMCs. All receptors come from a man aged 18 to 29 in good health. Some clones in this sample may be carry-over from other donors' samples.

The rearrangement uses TRBV14 and TRBJ2-7; D ambiguous. Germline CDR1 and CDR2: SGHDN and FVKESK. The V end was cut by 0 bases, the J end by 0 bases, with 12 bases between. The CDR3 has 16 amino acids. The CDR3 bases are TGTGCCAGCAGCCAAGAATGGAACCGAAACTCCTACGAGCAGTACTTC. This sequence encodes CASSQEWNRNSYEQYF.

This clone has a single count. The CDR3 DNA reads TGTGCCAGTAGTGTTACTAGCGGGATCGATGAGCAGTTCTTC. It is translated as CASSVTSGIDEQFF. The chain uses TRBV19 and TRBJ2-1; 10 nucleotides agree with TRBD2. Germline V gives CDR1 LNHDA, CDR2 SQIVND (reference sequence). V lost 5 bases to trimming and J lost 8 bases; unmatched junction nucleotides: 6. This CDR3 spans 14 amino acids.

The chain recombines TRBV27 with TRBJ2-7; no clear D. This CDR3 contains 12 residues. Germline V gene sequence: CDR1 MNHEY, CDR2 SMNVEV (reference sequence). The ends were cut back, 5 bases at V and 2 bases at J, with 7 bases in the middle. CDR3 residues: CASSRPPYEQYF. DNA for the CDR3: TGTGCCAGCAGTCGACCTCCCTACGAGCAGTACTTC.

The rearrangement uses TRBV9 and TRBJ1-2; D might be TRBD1 (5 bases). CDR1 and CDR2 from the germline V gene are SGDLS and YYNGEE. The CDR3 covers 16 residues. The V end was cut by 3 bases, the J end by 6 bases, with 21 bases between. CDR3 amino acids: CASSEPGPIDEDGYTF. The DNA for the CDR3 is TGTGCCAGCAGCGAGCCGGGACCAATCGATGAGGATGGCTACACCTTC.

This chain joins TRBV28 and TRBJ2-7, with D perhaps being TRBD1 or TRBD2 (5 bases each). Germline CDR1 is MDHEN and CDR2 is SYDVKM. Trimming cost V 5 bases and J 2 bases, with 22 bases left between them. The CDR3 consists of 17 residues. CDR3 amino acids: CASSPLRPPGPTYEQYF. The CDR3 coding sequence is TGTGCCAGCAGTCCCCTCCGGCCCCCGGGGCCTACCTACGAGCAGTACTTC. The full variable domain, its missing parts supplied by reference TRBV28 and TRBJ2-7, is DVKVTQSSRYLVKRTGEKVFLECVQDMDHENMFWYRQDPGLGLRLIYFSYDVKMKEKGDIPEGYSVSREKKERFSLILESASTNQTSMYLCASSPLRPPGPTYEQYFGPGTRLTVT.

The gene calls are TRBV2 and TRBJ2-1, with 10 bases aligning to TRBD2. The CDR3 is made up of 16 amino acids. In germline, CDR1 is SNHLY, CDR2 FYNNEI. Trimming took 1 base from V and 16 from J; bases not matched to a gene: 16. The CDR3 is CASSEGPGLATQVGFF. CDR3 coding DNA: TGTGCCAGCAGTGAAGGACCGGGACTAGCGACCCAGGTGGGTTTCTTC.

The chain carries TRBV7-9 and TRBJ2-1; D unclear. V lost 1 base to trimming and J lost 6 bases, with 7 bases between them. The CDR3 sequence is 13 residues long. CDR1 and CDR2 from the germline V gene are SEHNR and FQNEAQ (reference sequence). This chain's CDR3 is CASSLDWGNEQFF. CDR3 coding DNA: TGTGCCAGCAGCTTAGACTGGGGCAATGAGCAGTTCTTC.

The J gene is TRBJ2-1, the V gene TRBV4-2; 9 positions match TRBD2. Germline CDR1 and CDR2: LGHNA and YNFKEQ. This CDR3 region has 16 residues. Germline trimming cut 0 bases from V and 8 bases from J; bases unmatched to any gene: 8. The CDR3 loop reads CASSQEGLAGIHEQFF. CDR3 coding DNA: TGTGCCAGCAGCCAAGAAGGCCTAGCGGGAATCCATGAGCAGTTCTTC.

This clone occurred a few times. The chain recombines TRBV28 with TRBJ2-4; 9 bases are shared with TRBD1. J gave up 2 bases and V 5 bases, and 7 bases lay outside the gene matches. The germline gives CDR1 MDHEN, CDR2 SYDVKM. The CDR3 spans 16 residues. For the CDR3, the DNA is TGTGCCAGCAGTCTAACAGGGGGCGGATCCAAAAACATTCAGTACTTC. Amino acid sequence: CASSLTGGGSKNIQYF.

As for this clone: This sample also contains other DNA sequences that code for the same CDR3. The J gene is TRBJ1-3, the V gene TRBV5-6; no definite D call. Trimming stripped 0 bases from V and 4 bases from J, with 2 bases between. From germline, CDR1 is SGHDT and CDR2 YYEEEE. The CDR3 consists of 12 residues. In nucleotides, the CDR3 is TGTGCCAGCAGCTTGGGAGGAAACACCATATATTTT. This encodes CASSLGGNTIYF.

This chain joins TRBV9 and TRBJ1-4; 7 bases are shared with TRBD1. CDR3 length equals 13 residues. Germline V gene data show CDR1 as SGDLS and CDR2 as YYNGEE. V gave up 4 bases and J gave up 4 bases; unmatched junction bases: 1. The chain's CDR3 is CASSQGGNEKLFF. CDR3 coding DNA: TGTGCCAGCAGCCAGGGGGGTAATGAAAAACTGTTTTTT.

The chain employs TRBV5-8 and TRBJ2-7; D is uncertain. V gave up 4 bases and J gave up 5 bases, with 7 bases separating them. The V gene's germline CDR1 is SGHTS and CDR2 YDEGEE. This CDR3 is 11 amino acids long. This CDR3 is CASSPPDEQYF. The CDR3 DNA is TGTGCCAGCAGCCCCCCAGACGAGCAGTACTTC.

The chain couples TRBV9 to TRBJ2-1; 14 positions match TRBD2. This CDR3 has 16 amino acids. Germline assignment: CDR1 SGDLS and CDR2 YYNGEE. The ends lost 2 bases at V and 9 bases at J; junction bases unmatched: 7. The CDR3 loop reads CASSVQGLAGVSEQFF. DNA of the CDR3: TGTGCCAGCAGCGTCCAGGGACTAGCGGGGGTCAGTGAGCAGTTCTTC.

The chain employs TRBV7-9 and TRBJ1-4; D unresolved. Germline values: CDR1 SEHNR, CDR2 FQNEAQ (reference sequence). The CDR3 length is 13 residues. V shed 5 bases and J shed 4 bases, with 8 bases lying between them. The CDR3 is CASSGNSNEKLFF. The CDR3 nucleotides read TGTGCCAGCAGCGGCAACAGTAATGAAAAACTGTTTTTT.

The chain carries TRBV5-1 and TRBJ2-7; possible D gene TRBD2, 6 bases. Germline V gene sequence: CDR1 SGHRS, CDR2 YFSETQ. This CDR3 spans 16 amino acids. Trimming stripped 1 base from V and 5 bases from J, with 19 bases between. CDR3 residues: CASSLYLTGSRNEQYF. The CDR3 DNA follows: TGCGCCAGCAGCTTGTATTTGACCGGGAGTAGGAACGAGCAGTACTTC.

This sequence joins TRBV19 and TRBJ1-2; no reliable D call. Germline assignment: CDR1 LNHDA and CDR2 SQIVND (reference sequence). Deletions cut 4 bases from V and 2 bases from J, with 14 bases between. The CDR3 runs to 15 residues. The CDR3 DNA reads TGTGCCAGTAGTACCCCGAACGGCAGCAACTATGGCTACACCTTC. Translating gives CASSTPNGSNYGYTF. Using reference TRBV19 and TRBJ1-2 for the parts outside the CDR3, the full variable domain is DGGITQSPKYLFRKEGQNVTLSCEQNLNHDAMYWYRQDPGQGLRLIYYSQIVNDFQKGDIAEGYSVSREKKESFPLTVTSAQKNPTAFYLCASSTPNGSNYGYTFGSGTRLTVV.

With respect to this clone: One end of the junction fails to match germline, which may point to a read error. The rearrangement joins TRBV29-1 to TRBJ2-7, with D possibly being TRBD2 (7 bases). This CDR3 has 12 amino acids. Germline V CDR1 and CDR2: SQVTM, ANQGSEA. The CDR3 reads CSVASGGYGQYF. The DNA for the CDR3 is TGCAGCGTTGCCTCGGGGGGCTACGGGCAGTACTTC.

The genes are TRBV25-1 and TRBJ1-2, with 7 bases that match TRBD1. V lost 4 bases and J lost 8; bases outside the gene matches: 10. Germline CDR1 and CDR2: MGHDK and SYGVNS. The CDR3 runs to 14 residues. The DNA for the CDR3 is TGTGCCAGCAGTGGCCGGACAGGACTCGGAGGCTACACCTTC. Translating gives CASSGRTGLGGYTF.

The rearrangement uses TRBV2 and TRBJ1-1; 8 positions agree with TRBD1. Per germline, CDR1 SNHLY and CDR2 FYNNEI. Germline trimming cut 7 bases from V and 0 bases from J; bases unmatched to any gene: 7. CDR3 length equals 15 residues. DNA of the CDR3: TGTGCCAGCACCCCCTGGACAGGGATGAACACTGAAGCTTTCTTT. The encoded protein is CASTPWTGMNTEAFF.